This TCR beta chain stems from a study of T cell responses to AZD1222 COVID-19 vaccine. Whole-study findings and limits: Across spike, vaccine-associated CD4 TCRs were found, dominant at 160-218 and 743-854. Spike-specific TCR breadth and depth rose after two AZD1222 doses.

Notes on this clone: Its specificity is not known.

The table came from immunoSEQ multiplex PCR; TCRdb's copy has only in-frame clones and leaves some out. The sample carries roughly 150,000 clones, 88% recorded once. CDR1 is DFQATT and CDR2 is SNEGSKA in the germline V gene (reference sequence). V dropped 5 bases and J dropped 7 bases, with 11 bases sitting between them. The CDR3 consists of 11 residues. This receptor was obtained from an adult who had recovered from COVID-19. The specimen comprised peripheral blood, sampled after recovery from COVID-19. The chain joins TRBV20-1 to TRBJ1-1, with D uncertain. The CDR3 bases are TGCAGTGCTTCCGAAGAAGATGAAGCTTTCTTT. It yields the protein CSASEEDEAFF.